These T cell receptor beta chains were read from a single sample in a study of cytomegalovirus exposure and HLA in healthy donors. The table came from immunoSEQ multiplex PCR; TCRdb's copy has only in-frame clones and leaves some out. The data show tens of thousands of clones, roughly 94% seen once. The sequenced sample was PBMCs. The receptors originated from a woman under 30 in good health and CMV-seropositive. Both conserved end residues are part of each CDR3. The D gene is left open where the match is weak. Clone size, where shown, is once, few, many, or a class for clones that have expanded.

j_gene | v_gene | abundance | d_gene | CDR3aa | CDR3nt
TRBJ1-3 | TRBV11-1 | once | - | CASSFKGNTIYF | TGTGCCAGCAGCTTTAAAGGAAACACCATATATTTT
TRBJ1-1 | TRBV6-1 | - | - | CASGGAFNTEAFF | TGTGCCAGCGGGGGGGCCTTTAACACTGAAGCTTTCTTT
TRBJ1-1 | TRBV7-2 | - | - | CASSLALGGTEAFF | TGTGCCAGCAGCTTAGCGCTGGGGGGGACTGAAGCTTTCTTT
TRBJ2-2 | TRBV9 | - | TRBD1 | CASSVPMTGTADTGELFF | TGTGCCAGCAGCGTCCCCATGACAGGGACCGCGGACACCGGGGAGCTGTTTTTT
TRBJ2-3 | TRBV6-5 | - | - | CASAPTVWDTQYF | TGTGCCAGCGCTCCGACTGTTTGGGATACGCAGTATTTT
TRBJ2-7 | TRBV5-6 | - | - | CASRWRGEQYF | TGTGCCAGCAGGTGGCGGGGCGAGCAGTACTTC
TRBJ1-2 | TRBV4-1 | - | - | CASSQVVEGNYGYTF | TGCGCCAGCAGCCAAGTGGTGGAGGGAAACTATGGCTACACCTTC
TRBJ1-1 | TRBV6-1 | - | - | CASSVTAGNTEAFF | TGTGCCAGCAGTGTTACAGCAGGGAACACTGAAGCTTTCTTT
TRBJ2-1 | TRBV27 | - | - | CASSSNYHNEQFF | TGTGCCAGCAGTTCTAATTATCACAATGAGCAGTTCTTC
TRBJ2-1 | TRBV11-2 | - | TRBD1 | CASSRGRDSEQFF | TGTGCCAGCAGCCGGGGCCGGGACAGTGAGCAGTTCTTC